The next 14 T cell receptor beta chains were all read from a single sample in a study of blood T cell repertoires in COVID-19 (dated by TCRdb to 2020 to 2022). Library generation was performed with the immunoSEQ multiplex PCR assay. TCRdb re-hosts the immuneACCESS table, in-frame sequences only. Its copies lack some clones; in the studies checked, an unresolved V gene accounts for under half of them, and the cause for the rest is not known. This sample lists tens of thousands of clones; approximately 80% were detected once. Together, the top ten hold 5.5% to 6% of the sample. The specimen was PBMCs or T cells enriched from blood (not recorded which). These receptors came from a woman aged 45 to 65 with acute COVID-19.

The chain is built from TRBV7-9 and TRBJ2-3; a weak D match, TRBD2 (6 bases). The CDR3 runs to 15 residues. Germline values: CDR1 SEHNR, CDR2 FQNEAQ (reference sequence). V was shortened by 0 bases and J by 9 bases, with 16 bases between the two germline ends. The CDR3 nucleotides are TGTGCCAGCAGCTTAGCTAGCGGTGTGGTTGGGACGCAGTATTTT. Protein: CASSLASGVVGTQYF. Full variable domain (missing parts from reference TRBV7-9 and TRBJ2-3): DTGVSQNPRHKITKRGQNVTFRCDPISEHNRLYWYRQTLGQGPEFLTYFQNEAQLEKSRLLSDRFSAERPKGSFSTLEIQRTEQGDSAMYLCASSLASGVVGTQYFGPGTRLTVL.

The chain carries TRBV11-2 and TRBJ2-3; D gene ambiguous. Trimming took off 5 bases at V and 0 bases at J, with 6 bases between the two ends. This CDR3 region has 13 residues. CDR1 is SGHAT, CDR2 FQNNGV, per germline. In DNA, the CDR3 is TGTGCCAGCAGCCCGACTAGCACAGATACGCAGTATTTT. Translating gives CASSPTSTDTQYF.

CDR3 sequence: CASSVRGHTDTQYF. CDR3 coding DNA: TGTGCCAGCAGCGTGCGAGGCCACACAGATACGCAGTATTTT. The chain couples TRBV5-4 to TRBJ2-3, with D unclear. The CDR3 runs to 14 residues. Trimming took off 4 bases at V and 2 bases at J, with 11 bases between the two ends. The germline V gene encodes CDR1 SGHNT and CDR2 YYREEE (reference sequence).

The rearrangement joins TRBV2 to TRBJ1-5, with TRBD1 matching 7 bases. CDR1 is SNHLY and CDR2 is FYNNEI in the germline V gene. The CDR3 is 13 amino acids. V trimming: 5 bases; J trimming: 11 bases; junction bases outside the gene matches: 9. The DNA of the CDR3 is TGTGCCAGCAGTATCCTTGACAGGGAGTCCCAGCATTTT. Amino acids: CASSILDRESQHF.

This chain joins TRBV7-3 and TRBJ1-2; D is ambiguous. V was shortened by 0 bases and J by 10 bases, with 15 bases between the two germline ends. CDR3 length: 14 residues. Germline V gives CDR1 SGHTA, CDR2 FQGTGA. The CDR3 reads CASSLTRNSYPYTF. The DNA of the CDR3 is TGTGCCAGCAGCTTAACAAGAAACAGTTACCCCTACACCTTC. Based on the CDR3 plus reference TRBV7-3 and TRBJ1-2, the full variable domain is GAGVSQTPSNKVTEKGKYVELRCDPISGHTALYWYRQSLGQGPEFLIYFQGTGAADDSGLPNDRFFAVRPEGSVSTLKIQRTERGDSAVYLCASSLTRNSYPYTFGSGTRLTVV.

The chain employs TRBV9 and TRBJ2-2; 8 bases map to TRBD2. Germline values: CDR1 SGDLS, CDR2 YYNGEE. V trimming: 3 bases; J trimming: 1 base; junction bases outside the gene matches: 5. The CDR3 has 16 amino acids. CDR3 residues: CASSARAGGNTGELFF. The CDR3, as DNA: TGTGCCAGCAGCGCCCGCGCGGGGGGGAACACCGGGGAGCTGTTTTTT. Using reference TRBV9 and TRBJ2-2 for the parts outside the CDR3, the full variable domain is DSGVTQTPKHLITATGQRVTLRCSPRSGDLSVYWYQQSLDQGLQFLIQYYNGEERAKGNILERFSAQQFPDLHSELNLSSLELGDSALYFCASSARAGGNTGELFFGEGSRLTVL.

The chain joins TRBV18 to TRBJ2-2, with D maybe TRBD2 (6 bases). CDR1 and CDR2 (germline): KGHSH, LQKENI. Trimming pared 6 bases from V and 3 bases from J, leaving 11 bases between. This CDR3 spans 14 amino acids. The CDR3 here is CASSSRGYTGELFF. As DNA, the CDR3 is TGTGCCAGCTCGTCCCGGGGGTACACCGGGGAGCTGTTTTTT.

This clone was detected a few times. V gene TRBV5-1 combines with J gene TRBJ2-2; 9 nucleotides line up with TRBD2. Germline V CDR1 and CDR2: SGHRS, YFSETQ. The CDR3 loop spans 18 amino acids. Trimming cost V 3 bases and J 0 bases; bases outside gene matches: 9. This CDR3 reads CASSSGASGAANTGELFF. DNA for the CDR3: TGCGCCAGCAGCTCTGGTGCTAGCGGGGCCGCGAACACCGGGGAGCTGTTTTTT.

The rearrangement links TRBV7-2 to TRBJ1-1; a possible D gene is TRBD1 (6 bases). Trimming pared 4 bases from V and 1 base from J, leaving 7 bases between. CDR1 is SGHTA, CDR2 FQGNSA, per germline. CDR3 length: 13 residues. DNA for the CDR3: TGTGCCAGCAGCTGGGACAAGAACACTGAAGCTTTCTTT. This codes for CASSWDKNTEAFF.

CDR3 region: CASSQLRGRLAGISSYEQYF. The CDR3 nucleotides are TGCGCCAGCAGCCAGCTACGTGGGAGACTAGCGGGGATCAGCTCCTACGAGCAGTACTTC. The chain couples TRBV4-1 to TRBJ2-7, with 11 bases matching TRBD2. Unmatched junction bases numbered 16, after V lost 3 bases and J lost 0 bases. Germline-derived CDR1 and CDR2 are MGHRA and YSYEKL. The CDR3 length is 20 residues.

The gene calls are TRBV18 and TRBJ2-5, with D perhaps matching TRBD1 (5 bases). This CDR3 contains 16 residues. V lost 3 bases, J lost 0 bases, and 14 bases lay in between. The germline gives CDR1 KGHSH, CDR2 LQKENI. The CDR3 loop is CASSPSNRLYQETQYF. CDR3 sequence (DNA): TGTGCCAGCTCACCTTCTAACAGGCTGTACCAAGAGACCCAGTACTTC.

The rearrangement uses TRBV19 and TRBJ1-6; D remains ambiguous. The CDR3 runs to 12 residues. The V end lost 7 bases, the J end lost 9 bases, and 10 bases lay between the germline ends. Germline lookup yields CDR1 LNHDA and CDR2 SQIVND (reference sequence). Here the CDR3 DNA reads TGTGCCAGTACCAGCAGCGGTTCACCCCTCCACTTT. It yields the protein CASTSSGSPLHF.

J is TRBJ2-5 and V is TRBV11-3; 7 bases fit TRBD2. The V gene end was trimmed by 5 bases and the J gene end by 5 bases; junction bases not matched to a gene: 5. The CDR3 contains 13 residues. Germline V gene data show CDR1 as SGHNT and CDR2 as YENEEA. The CDR3 protein is CASSLRGGETQYF. The CDR3 DNA sequence: TGTGCCAGCAGCCTACGGGGAGGGGAGACCCAGTACTTC. Combining the CDR3 with reference TRBV11-3 and TRBJ2-5 gives the whole variable domain EAGVVQSPRYKIIEKKQPVAFWCNPISGHNTLYWYLQNLGQGPELLIRYENEEAVDDSQLPKDRFSAERLKGVDSTLKIQPAELGDSAVYLCASSLRGGETQYFGPGTRLLVL.

This chain links TRBV13 with TRBJ2-2; 7 nucleotides agree with TRBD1. CDR1 is PRHDT, CDR2 FYEKMQ, per germline (reference sequence). The V segment lost 6 bases and the J segment 5 bases; nucleotides outside the gene matches: 3. This CDR3 spans 13 amino acids. As DNA, the CDR3 is TGTGCCAGCAGACTGACAGGGACCGGGGAGCTGTTTTTT. This encodes CASRLTGTGELFF.